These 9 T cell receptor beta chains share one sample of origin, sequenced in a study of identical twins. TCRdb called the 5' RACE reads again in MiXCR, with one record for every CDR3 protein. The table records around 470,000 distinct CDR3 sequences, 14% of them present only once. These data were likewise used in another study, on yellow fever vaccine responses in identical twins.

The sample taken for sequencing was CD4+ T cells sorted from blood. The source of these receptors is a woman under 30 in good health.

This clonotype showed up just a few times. This CDR3 reads CASSLWRGAYEQYF. In nucleotides, the CDR3 is TGTGCCAGCAGTTTATGGCGGGGGGCCTACGAGCAGTACTTC. The rearrangement links TRBV27 to TRBJ2-7, with 8 bases identical to TRBD2. V was pared by 1 base and J by 2 bases, with 1 base of the junction left unmatched. The CDR3 totals 14 residues. Looked up from germline, CDR1 is MNHEY and CDR2 is SMNVEV (reference sequence).

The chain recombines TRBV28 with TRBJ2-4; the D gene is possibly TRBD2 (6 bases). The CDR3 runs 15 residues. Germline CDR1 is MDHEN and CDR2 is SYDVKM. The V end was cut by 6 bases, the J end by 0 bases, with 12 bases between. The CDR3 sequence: CASSLTGLAKNIQYF. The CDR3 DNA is TGTGCCAGCAGCCTTACGGGACTAGCCAAAAACATTCAGTACTTC. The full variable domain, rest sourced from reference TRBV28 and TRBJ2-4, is DVKVTQSSRYLVKRTGEKVFLECVQDMDHENMFWYRQDPGLGLRLIYFSYDVKMKEKGDIPEGYSVSREKKERFSLILESASTNQTSMYLCASSLTGLAKNIQYFGAGTRLSVL.

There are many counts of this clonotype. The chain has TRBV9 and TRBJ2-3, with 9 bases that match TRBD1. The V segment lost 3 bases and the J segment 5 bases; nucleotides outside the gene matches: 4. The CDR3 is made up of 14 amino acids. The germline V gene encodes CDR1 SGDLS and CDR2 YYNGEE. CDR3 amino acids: CASSGGQGVDTQYF. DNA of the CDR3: TGTGCCAGCAGCGGGGGACAGGGAGTAGATACGCAGTATTTT.

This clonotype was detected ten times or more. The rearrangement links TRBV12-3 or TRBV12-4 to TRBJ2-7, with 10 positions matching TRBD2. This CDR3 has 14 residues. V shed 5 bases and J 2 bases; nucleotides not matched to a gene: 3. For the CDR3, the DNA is TGTGCCAGCAGTCTAAGCGGGGGGGCCTACGAGCAGTACTTC. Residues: CASSLSGGAYEQYF.

CDR3 amino acids: CASSKQGDRGFVKLFF. The DNA for the CDR3 is TGTGCCAGCAGCAAACAGGGGGACAGGGGGTTCGTAAAACTGTTTTTT. The chain employs TRBV21-1 and TRBJ1-4; TRBD1 is taken as the D call from the table, unchecked against the DNA. TRBV21-1 is termed a pseudogene. The CDR3 runs to 16 residues.

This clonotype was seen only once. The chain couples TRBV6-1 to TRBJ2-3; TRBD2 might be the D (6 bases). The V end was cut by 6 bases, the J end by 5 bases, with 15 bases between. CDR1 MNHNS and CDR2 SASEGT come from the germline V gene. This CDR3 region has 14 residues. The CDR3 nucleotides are TGTGCCAGCAGGGGGACGGGCGGGAAAGATACGCAGTATTTT. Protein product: CASRGTGGKDTQYF.

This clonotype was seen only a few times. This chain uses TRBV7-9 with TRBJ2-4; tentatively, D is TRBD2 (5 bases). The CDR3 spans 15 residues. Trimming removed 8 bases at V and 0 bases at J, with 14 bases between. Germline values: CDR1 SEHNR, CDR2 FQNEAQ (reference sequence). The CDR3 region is CASGIDGVAKNIQYF. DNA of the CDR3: TGTGCCAGCGGCATAGACGGGGTAGCCAAAAACATTCAGTACTTC.

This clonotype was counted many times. The DNA of the CDR3 is TGTGCCAGCAGCTCCGGACCCGAGCAGTACTTC. Protein product: CASSSGPEQYF. The rearrangement links TRBV12-3 or TRBV12-4 to TRBJ2-7, with D unresolved. Trimming removed 6 bases from V and 6 bases from J, with 9 bases in between. The CDR3 runs 11 residues.

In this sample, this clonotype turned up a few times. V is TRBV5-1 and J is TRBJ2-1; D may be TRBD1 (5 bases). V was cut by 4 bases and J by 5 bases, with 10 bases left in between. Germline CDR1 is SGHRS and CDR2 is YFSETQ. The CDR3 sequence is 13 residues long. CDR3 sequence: CASSATVNNEQFF. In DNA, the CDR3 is TGCGCCAGCAGCGCGACAGTAAACAATGAGCAGTTCTTC.